One sample yielded the 29 T cell receptor beta chains listed below, sequenced in a study of vaccination effects on CD4 cells after COVID-19. Before sequencing, viral peptide pools were used by the ViraFEST assay to expand antigen-specific CD4+ T cells. Following culture for roughly 10 days, CD4+ T cells were isolated. TCRdb keeps only in-frame clones here, not all; method: immunoSEQ multiplex PCR. The sample lists around 31,000 clones, 55% to 75% occurring once. Their target antigens are unknown. Sequenced here: CD4+ T cells from PBMCs cultured with HCoV-229E spike peptides, sampled before COVID-19 vaccination. These receptors all stem from a human donor who received a COVID-19 vaccine.

The chain uses TRBV6-1 and TRBJ1-2; no clear D. This CDR3 has 15 amino acids. Looked up from germline, CDR1 is MNHNS and CDR2 is SASEGT. Trimming pared 3 bases from V and 2 bases from J, leaving 13 bases between. The CDR3, as DNA: TGTGCCAGCAGTGACGGTGGGGTGTGGAACTATGGCTACACCTTC. Residues: CASSDGGVWNYGYTF.

The genes are TRBV18 and TRBJ1-2; 7 bases line up with TRBD1. With 4 bases clipped from V and 3 bases from J, the junction kept 5 bases outside the gene matches. The CDR3 contains 14 residues. Germline V gene lookup returns CDR1 KGHSH and CDR2 LQKENI. The CDR3 nucleotides read TGTGCCAGCTCACTACAGGGGAGGGACTATGGCTACACCTTC. Amino acid sequence: CASSLQGRDYGYTF.

Here the CDR3 DNA reads TGTGCCAGCAGCTTGCGGGGCGGCCTAGCGGGGGGTCGCAATGAGCAGTTCTTC. This codes for CASSLRGGLAGGRNEQFF. The rearrangement links TRBV7-2 to TRBJ2-1; 11 bases agree with TRBD2. Per germline, CDR1 SGHTA and CDR2 FQGNSA. Unmatched junction bases numbered 13, after V lost 3 bases and J lost 6 bases. The CDR3 covers 18 residues.

In regard to this clone: Other DNA sequences in the sample encode the same CDR3. V gene TRBV9 combines with J gene TRBJ2-7, with D possibly TRBD1 on 5 matching bases. V was trimmed by 0 bases and J by 1 base, leaving 8 bases between them. CDR3 length equals 14 residues. Germline V gives CDR1 SGDLS, CDR2 YYNGEE. The CDR3: CASSVGPGSYEQYF. The CDR3 DNA reads as TGTGCCAGCAGCGTAGGTCCAGGGTCCTACGAGCAGTACTTC.

The chain combines TRBV7-9 with TRBJ1-2; 7 bases fit TRBD1. The CDR3 runs to 14 residues. V shed 3 bases, J shed 1 base, and the junction held 2 bases outside the gene matches. Germline CDR1 and CDR2: SEHNR and FQNEAQ (reference sequence). In DNA, the CDR3 is TGTGCCAGCAGCTTTCAGGGGGGTAACTATGGCTACACCTTC. Its translation is CASSFQGGNYGYTF.

In this sample, this clone turned up a few times. The chain links TRBV5-1 to TRBJ1-5, with a weak D call TRBD1 (6 bases). V lost 4 bases and J 0 bases, leaving 8 bases between the germline ends. The germline V gene has CDR1 SGHRS and CDR2 YFSETQ. CDR3 size: 14 residues. In DNA, the CDR3 is TGCGCCAGCAGCCCAGGGGATAGCAATCAGCCCCAGCATTTT. Translated, it gives CASSPGDSNQPQHF.

This rearrangement joins TRBV6-4 to TRBJ2-6; the match to TRBD2 covers 10 bases. CDR3 length equals 17 residues. Germline loops: CDR1 MRHNA, CDR2 SNTAGT. The trim removed 6 bases at V and 3 bases at J, leaving 8 bases unmatched. CDR3 nucleotide sequence: TGTGCCAGCAGCAAAAGCGGGAGGGCCTTTGGGGCCAACGTCCTGACTTTC. Its protein is CASSKSGRAFGANVLTF.

This clone has only a few counts. The chain has TRBV7-8 and TRBJ2-7; D might be TRBD1 or TRBD2, each matching 5 bases. Germline CDR1 reads SGHVS; CDR2 reads FQNEAQ. Trimming removed 7 bases from V and 5 bases from J, with 15 bases in between. This CDR3 comprises 13 residues. In DNA, the CDR3 is TGTGCCAGCAAAGGGACCCCCCCAAACGAGCAGTACTTC. It encodes CASKGTPPNEQYF.

The chain recombines TRBV5-6 with TRBJ2-7, with TRBD2 matching 10 bases. V dropped 6 bases and J dropped 7; count of bases not matched to a gene: 10. The CDR3 length is 14 residues. Germline loops: CDR1 SGHDT, CDR2 YYEEEE. CDR3 bases: TGTGCCAGCACCCCCAGCGGGAGGGCGTGGGAGCAGTACTTC. It specifies CASTPSGRAWEQYF.

V is TRBV2 and J is TRBJ1-2, with 8 bases that match TRBD1. Germline assignment: CDR1 SNHLY and CDR2 FYNNEI. This CDR3 region has 13 residues. V was clipped by 7 bases and J by 7 bases; unmatched bases: 8. The DNA for the CDR3 is TGTGCCAGCACCTTCGACAGGGGTCTTGGCTACACCTTC. Translation gives CASTFDRGLGYTF.

This sequence joins TRBV28 and TRBJ2-2; tentatively, D is TRBD2 (6 bases). The CDR3 runs to 13 residues. Germline-derived CDR1 and CDR2 are MDHEN and SYDVKM. The germline V and J ends were trimmed by 8 bases and 6 bases, with 13 bases remaining between them. CDR3 nucleotide sequence: TGTGCCAGCTTGGAGGGGATCCCCGGGGAGCTGTTTTTT. Translating it yields CASLEGIPGELFF.

A few counts support this clone. The chain employs TRBV11-2 and TRBJ1-1, with 7 positions matching TRBD1. The CDR3 totals 16 residues. Germline lookup yields CDR1 SGHAT and CDR2 FQNNGV. V was pared by 4 bases and J by 4 bases, with 12 bases of the junction left unmatched. This CDR3 is CASSWGTLTGATEAFF. In DNA form, the CDR3 reads TGTGCCAGCAGCTGGGGGACACTAACAGGGGCCACTGAAGCTTTCTTT.

This chain links TRBV27 with TRBJ2-4; 11 bases agree with TRBD1. The germline CDR1 and CDR2 sequences are MNHEY and SMNVEV (reference sequence). The V segment lost 6 bases and the J segment 3 bases; nucleotides outside the gene matches: 4. The length of the CDR3 is 15 residues. The CDR3: CASSSGTGGKNIQYF. Here the CDR3 DNA reads TGTGCCAGCAGCTCCGGGACAGGGGGCAAAAACATTCAGTACTTC.

The chain links TRBV28 to TRBJ1-2; TRBD1 agrees at 7 bases. This CDR3 is built from 16 residues. CDR1 and CDR2 from the germline V gene are MDHEN and SYDVKM. V lost 4 bases to trimming and J lost 1 base; unmatched junction nucleotides: 9. CDR3 in amino acids: CASSSGQFFLNYGYTF. The CDR3 nucleotides read TGTGCCAGCAGTTCGGGACAGTTCTTCCTTAACTATGGCTACACCTTC.

This clone was found once. The chain is built from TRBV27 and TRBJ2-7; no definite D call. Trimming took off 3 bases at V and 3 bases at J, with 6 bases between the two ends. CDR3 length equals 12 residues. Germline V CDR1 and CDR2: MNHEY, SMNVEV (reference sequence). For the CDR3, the DNA is TGTGCCAGCAGTTTTGTCAACTACGAGCAGTACTTC. Residues: CASSFVNYEQYF.

This clone was detected only a few times. The gene calls are TRBV9 and TRBJ1-2; D gene ambiguous. Germline-derived CDR1 and CDR2 are SGDLS and YYNGEE. The CDR3 contains 15 residues. V was clipped by 0 bases and J by 4 bases, with 13 bases between them. The CDR3 region is CASSVGDTSGYGYTF. In nucleotides, the CDR3 is TGTGCCAGCAGCGTAGGAGACACGTCAGGCTATGGCTACACCTTC.

The chain uses TRBV4-2 and TRBJ2-1; 7 bases match TRBD2. This CDR3 has 16 residues. V lost 0 bases, J lost 4 bases, and 6 bases stayed unmatched. Germline CDR1 reads LGHNA; CDR2 reads YNFKEQ. CDR3 protein: CASSQDSRGGYNEQFF. CDR3 DNA sequence: TGTGCCAGCAGCCAAGATTCGCGCGGGGGATACAATGAGCAGTTCTTC.

The chain recombines TRBV10-3 with TRBJ1-1; TRBD1 might be the D (5 bases). Germline V CDR1 and CDR2: ENHRY, SYGVKD. The CDR3 loop spans 16 amino acids. Deletions cut 0 bases from V and 0 bases from J, with 11 bases between. The CDR3 DNA reads as TGTGCCATCAGTGAGTCGGCAGGGAGGGTGAACACTGAAGCTTTCTTT. Its protein product is CAISESAGRVNTEAFF.

The chain couples TRBV24-1 to TRBJ2-3; D gene ambiguous. The CDR3 is made up of 15 amino acids. V lost 5 bases, J lost 1 base, and 12 bases lay in between. The germline V gene has CDR1 KGHDR and CDR2 SFDVKD. The CDR3 region is CATSASVARTDTQYF. CDR3 sequence (DNA): TGTGCCACCAGTGCTTCAGTAGCACGCACAGATACGCAGTATTTT.

CDR3 nucleotide sequence: TGCGCCAGCAGCTTGGCCGCAGGGGCCTACGAGCAGTACTTC. It specifies CASSLAAGAYEQYF. This chain joins TRBV5-1 and TRBJ2-7; maybe TRBD1 (6 bases). The CDR3 runs to 14 residues. Germline CDR1 SGHRS, CDR2 YFSETQ. V gave up 0 bases and J gave up 2 bases, with 9 bases separating them.

The gene calls are TRBV9 and TRBJ1-4; the match to TRBD1 covers 9 bases. The CDR3 sequence is 14 residues long. The V segment lost 2 bases and the J segment 8 bases; nucleotides outside the gene matches: 4. The germline V gene has CDR1 SGDLS and CDR2 YYNGEE. CDR3 amino acids: CASSVGQGGEKLFF. The CDR3 DNA reads as TGTGCCAGCAGCGTGGGACAGGGTGGGGAAAAACTGTTTTTT.

The chain is built from TRBV12-3 or TRBV12-4 and TRBJ1-1; D is undetermined. V was pared by 4 bases and J by 6 bases, with 9 bases between. The CDR3 extends over 12 amino acids. CDR3: CASSSADAEAFF. CDR3 sequence (DNA): TGTGCCAGCAGTTCGGCGGATGCTGAAGCTTTCTTT.

This clone was found a few times. The chain uses TRBV7-9 and TRBJ2-7; no firm D call. Germline CDR1 is SEHNR and CDR2 is FQNEAQ (reference sequence). The V gene lost 4 bases and the J gene lost 2 bases, with 9 bases spanning the gap. This CDR3 spans 13 amino acids. This CDR3 reads CASSSSGPYEQYF. Written as DNA, the CDR3 is TGTGCCAGCAGCTCCAGTGGGCCCTACGAGCAGTACTTC.

The gene calls are TRBV12-5 and TRBJ2-1; TRBD2 aligns across 11 bases. Germline V gene data show CDR1 as LGHNT and CDR2 as FRNRAP. V trimming: 6 bases; J trimming: 0 bases; junction bases outside the gene matches: 4. The CDR3 sequence is 16 residues long. As DNA, the CDR3 is TGTGCTAGTGGCCTAGCGGGGGGTCTCTCCTACAATGAGCAGTTCTTC. It encodes CASGLAGGLSYNEQFF.

The chain combines TRBV10-3 with TRBJ2-1; no clear D. This CDR3 is 14 amino acids long. V lost 0 bases and J 7 bases, leaving 10 bases between the germline ends. The germline V gene encodes CDR1 ENHRY and CDR2 SYGVKD. The CDR3 DNA sequence: TGTGCCATCAGTGAGTCCGGCTCGACGAATGAGCAGTTCTTC. Translating gives CAISESGSTNEQFF.

This chain uses TRBV5-6 with TRBJ2-1, with 8 bases matching TRBD1. After removal of 5 bases from V and 10 bases from J, the junction contained 11 bases not matched to a gene. This CDR3 spans 14 amino acids. Per germline, CDR1 SGHDT and CDR2 YYEEEE. For the CDR3, the DNA is TGTGCCAGCAGATTAGGGACAGGTCTGAGCGAGCAGTTCTTC. Residues: CASRLGTGLSEQFF.

The chain carries TRBV30 and TRBJ1-2, with 8 bases lining up with TRBD1. The CDR3 extends over 18 amino acids. V shed 4 bases, J shed 5 bases, and the junction held 21 bases outside the gene matches. Germline V CDR1 and CDR2: GTSNPN, SVGIG (reference sequence). The CDR3: CAWNVYPGQEVLRYGYTF. CDR3 bases: TGTGCCTGGAATGTTTACCCGGGACAGGAGGTCCTTAGGTATGGCTACACCTTC.

This chain uses TRBV18 with TRBJ2-3; TRBD2 matches at 9 bases. This CDR3 region has 13 residues. Unmatched junction bases numbered 4, after V lost 4 bases and J lost 8 bases. The germline CDR1 and CDR2 sequences are KGHSH and LQKENI. CDR3 amino acids: CASSRLAGFTQYF. The CDR3 bases are TGTGCCAGCTCACGGCTAGCGGGGTTTACGCAGTATTTT.

The V call is TRBV28, the J call TRBJ2-5; 10 bases agree with TRBD1. From germline, CDR1 is MDHEN and CDR2 SYDVKM. The CDR3 is made up of 17 amino acids. V lost 5 bases and J lost 5; bases outside the gene matches: 14. The CDR3, as DNA: TGTGCCAGCAGTCCCCCCCCTGACAGGGGGCGAGGGGAGACCCAGTACTTC. Residues: CASSPPPDRGRGETQYF. The whole variable domain, remainder taken from reference TRBV28 and TRBJ2-5, is DVKVTQSSRYLVKRTGEKVFLECVQDMDHENMFWYRQDPGLGLRLIYFSYDVKMKEKGDIPEGYSVSREKKERFSLILESASTNQTSMYLCASSPPPDRGRGETQYFGPGTRLLVL.